The 16 T cell receptor beta chains below were found in one sample sequenced in a study of blood T cell repertoires in COVID-19. Generated by immunoSEQ multiplex PCR, the TCRdb table keeps only in-frame clones and is missing some. The table lists approximately 210,000 clones, around four fifths of them singletons, with more than 8% in the top ten. The sample was peripheral blood. Every receptor here comes from a woman aged 50 to 65 with acute or convalescent COVID-19.

The CDR3 here is CASNVTGGESGSLNTEAFF. The CDR3 coding sequence is TGTGCCAGCAATGTCACAGGGGGCGAGAGTGGTAGCTTGAACACTGAAGCTTTCTTT. The J gene is TRBJ1-1, the V gene TRBV7-4; TRBD1 aligns across 9 bases. In germline, CDR1 is SGHVT, CDR2 SQSDAQ. The CDR3 has 19 residues. V lost 7 bases and J lost 0; bases outside the gene matches: 18.

The CDR3 bases are TGTGCCAGCAGCTTGCTAGCGCCCAGCACAGATACGCAGTATTTT. Protein product: CASSLLAPSTDTQYF. This sequence joins TRBV7-9 and TRBJ2-3; the D gene is possibly TRBD2 (6 bases). CDR3 length equals 15 residues. V lost 3 bases to trimming and J lost 0 bases, with 10 bases between them. Germline loops: CDR1 SEHNR, CDR2 FQNEAQ (reference sequence).

The chain joins TRBV28 to TRBJ2-7; a weak D match, TRBD2 (5 bases). This CDR3 is 13 amino acids long. From germline, CDR1 is MDHEN and CDR2 SYDVKM. Trimming removed 6 bases at V and 2 bases at J, with 11 bases between. The CDR3 region has the DNA TGTGCCAGCAGCGGAGGTACTACCTACGAGCAGTACTTC. Amino acid sequence: CASSGGTTYEQYF.

The chain joins TRBV7-3 to TRBJ1-5; 7 nucleotides align to TRBD1. The J segment lost 0 bases and the V segment lost 5 bases, leaving 4 bases of the junction unmatched. Germline CDR1 SGHTA, CDR2 FQGTGA. CDR3 size: 15 residues. CDR3 sequence: CASSHTGVSNQPQHF. In DNA, the CDR3 is TGTGCCAGCAGCCATACAGGGGTTAGCAATCAGCCCCAGCATTTT. The variable domain in full, completed from reference TRBV7-3 and TRBJ1-5, reads GAGVSQTPSNKVTEKGKYVELRCDPISGHTALYWYRQSLGQGPEFLIYFQGTGAADDSGLPNDRFFAVRPEGSVSTLKIQRTERGDSAVYLCASSHTGVSNQPQHFGDGTRLSIL.

This chain connects TRBV5-4 to TRBJ2-5; 12 bases match TRBD2. CDR1 and CDR2 (germline): SGHNT, YYREEE (reference sequence). CDR3 length equals 16 residues. Germline trimming cut 0 bases from V and 9 bases from J; bases unmatched to any gene: 9. The CDR3 nucleotides are TGTGCCAGCAGCTTGGCCGGACTAGCGGGACTTTGGCCCCAGTACTTC. Amino acids: CASSLAGLAGLWPQYF.

V is TRBV28 and J is TRBJ2-7; D is uncertain. V lost 4 bases and J 2 bases, leaving 9 bases between the germline ends. Germline V gene sequence: CDR1 MDHEN, CDR2 SYDVKM. CDR3 length: 13 amino acids. CDR3 residues: CASSSNIPYEQYF. Here the CDR3 DNA reads TGTGCCAGCAGTTCAAACATTCCCTACGAGCAGTACTTC. Filled out from reference TRBV28 and TRBJ2-7, the complete variable domain reads DVKVTQSSRYLVKRTGEKVFLECVQDMDHENMFWYRQDPGLGLRLIYFSYDVKMKEKGDIPEGYSVSREKKERFSLILESASTNQTSMYLCASSSNIPYEQYFGPGTRLTVT.

This clone was seen only once. The CDR3 loop is CASKGGPSTDTQYF. CDR3 sequence (DNA): TGTGCCAGTAAAGGGGGACCAAGCACAGATACGCAGTATTTT. V usage is TRBV19 and J usage is TRBJ2-3; a weak D match, TRBD1 (6 bases). Germline loops: CDR1 LNHDA, CDR2 SQIVND (reference sequence). V was cut by 7 bases and J by 0 bases, with 11 bases left in between. CDR3 size: 14 residues. The variable domain in full, with the rest retrieved from reference TRBV19 and TRBJ2-3, is DGGITQSPKYLFRKEGQNVTLSCEQNLNHDAMYWYRQDPGQGLRLIYYSQIVNDFQKGDIAEGYSVSREKKESFPLTVTSAQKNPTAFYLCASKGGPSTDTQYFGPGTRLTVL.

The chain combines TRBV19 with TRBJ2-3; 9 nucleotides agree with TRBD1. The junction had 11 bases not matched to a gene; V was cut back by 6 bases and J by 4 bases. The germline CDR1 and CDR2 sequences are LNHDA and SQIVND (reference sequence). The CDR3 loop spans 16 amino acids. CDR3 protein: CASRTTGGQGADTQYF. CDR3 nucleotides: TGTGCCAGTAGGACGACAGGGGGTCAGGGCGCAGATACGCAGTATTTT.

The rearrangement uses TRBV11-2 and TRBJ1-1; D is unclear. This CDR3 region has 13 residues. Germline V gives CDR1 SGHAT, CDR2 FQNNGV. V lost 1 base and J lost 2, with 5 bases in between. As DNA, the CDR3 is TGTGCCAGCAGCTTAGGAGTTAACACTGAAGCTTTCTTT. Its protein product is CASSLGVNTEAFF.

The chain's CDR3 is CASSLDGTSSGNTIYF. Here the CDR3 DNA reads TGTGCCAGCAGTCTCGACGGGACAAGCTCTGGAAACACCATATATTTT. J is TRBJ1-3 and V is TRBV6-6; TRBD1 is a possible D gene (6 bases). This CDR3 contains 16 residues. The germline gives CDR1 MNHNY, CDR2 SVGAGI (reference sequence). V gave up 5 bases and J gave up 0 bases, with 14 bases separating them.

This rearrangement joins TRBV24-1 to TRBJ2-1, with TRBD2 matching 9 bases. Germline-derived CDR1 and CDR2 are KGHDR and SFDVKD. The CDR3 totals 16 residues. Unmatched junction bases numbered 11, after V lost 4 bases and J lost 8 bases. CDR3 in amino acids: CATSDPGVAGDHEQFF. CDR3 nucleotides: TGTGCCACCAGTGACCCCGGGGTAGCGGGAGATCATGAGCAGTTCTTC.

The rearrangement links TRBV3-1 (or the pseudogene TRBV3-2) to TRBJ2-1; the D gene is possibly TRBD2 (5 bases). The CDR3 extends over 17 amino acids. The germline V and J ends were trimmed by 0 bases and 2 bases, with 14 bases remaining between them. The germline gives CDR1 LGHDT, CDR2 YNNKEL (reference sequence). CDR3 bases: TGTGCCAGCAGCCAAGATCTGGTGGGAGCGACCTACAATGAGCAGTTCTTC. Translated: CASSQDLVGATYNEQFF.

The rearrangement uses TRBV5-1 and TRBJ1-1, with 9 nucleotides matching TRBD1. Germline V gives CDR1 SGHRS, CDR2 YFSETQ. The CDR3 totals 14 residues. The V segment lost 4 bases and the J segment 13 bases; nucleotides outside the gene matches: 14. The CDR3 protein is CASSQGGGDRESFF. The CDR3 DNA reads as TGCGCCAGCAGCCAAGGTGGGGGGGACAGGGAAAGTTTCTTT.

V and J are TRBV10-3 and TRBJ1-2; tentative D call: TRBD1 (6 bases). The V end was cut by 11 bases, the J end by 6 bases, with 16 bases between. The length of the CDR3 is 12 residues. Germline V gene lookup returns CDR1 ENHRY and CDR2 SYGVKD. The CDR3 region is CASNRAKDGYTF. The CDR3 DNA sequence: TGTGCCTCGAACAGGGCGAAGGATGGCTACACCTTC.

The chain combines TRBV27 with TRBJ2-1, with 7 bases matching TRBD2. Looked up from germline, CDR1 is MNHEY and CDR2 is SMNVEV (reference sequence). Unmatched junction bases numbered 12, after V lost 6 bases and J lost 7 bases. The CDR3 has 15 residues. The CDR3 DNA is TGTGCCAGCAGCCCCGGGGCGGGAGTTGTGAATGAGCAGTTCTTC. It translates to CASSPGAGVVNEQFF.

This chain uses TRBV5-1 with TRBJ2-1; 7 bases are shared with TRBD2. Germline CDR1 and CDR2: SGHRS and YFSETQ. The CDR3 extends over 13 amino acids. J gave up 7 bases and V 3 bases, and 4 bases lay outside the gene matches. The CDR3 is CASSSELANEQFF. As DNA, the CDR3 is TGCGCCAGCAGCTCCGAACTAGCGAATGAGCAGTTCTTC.